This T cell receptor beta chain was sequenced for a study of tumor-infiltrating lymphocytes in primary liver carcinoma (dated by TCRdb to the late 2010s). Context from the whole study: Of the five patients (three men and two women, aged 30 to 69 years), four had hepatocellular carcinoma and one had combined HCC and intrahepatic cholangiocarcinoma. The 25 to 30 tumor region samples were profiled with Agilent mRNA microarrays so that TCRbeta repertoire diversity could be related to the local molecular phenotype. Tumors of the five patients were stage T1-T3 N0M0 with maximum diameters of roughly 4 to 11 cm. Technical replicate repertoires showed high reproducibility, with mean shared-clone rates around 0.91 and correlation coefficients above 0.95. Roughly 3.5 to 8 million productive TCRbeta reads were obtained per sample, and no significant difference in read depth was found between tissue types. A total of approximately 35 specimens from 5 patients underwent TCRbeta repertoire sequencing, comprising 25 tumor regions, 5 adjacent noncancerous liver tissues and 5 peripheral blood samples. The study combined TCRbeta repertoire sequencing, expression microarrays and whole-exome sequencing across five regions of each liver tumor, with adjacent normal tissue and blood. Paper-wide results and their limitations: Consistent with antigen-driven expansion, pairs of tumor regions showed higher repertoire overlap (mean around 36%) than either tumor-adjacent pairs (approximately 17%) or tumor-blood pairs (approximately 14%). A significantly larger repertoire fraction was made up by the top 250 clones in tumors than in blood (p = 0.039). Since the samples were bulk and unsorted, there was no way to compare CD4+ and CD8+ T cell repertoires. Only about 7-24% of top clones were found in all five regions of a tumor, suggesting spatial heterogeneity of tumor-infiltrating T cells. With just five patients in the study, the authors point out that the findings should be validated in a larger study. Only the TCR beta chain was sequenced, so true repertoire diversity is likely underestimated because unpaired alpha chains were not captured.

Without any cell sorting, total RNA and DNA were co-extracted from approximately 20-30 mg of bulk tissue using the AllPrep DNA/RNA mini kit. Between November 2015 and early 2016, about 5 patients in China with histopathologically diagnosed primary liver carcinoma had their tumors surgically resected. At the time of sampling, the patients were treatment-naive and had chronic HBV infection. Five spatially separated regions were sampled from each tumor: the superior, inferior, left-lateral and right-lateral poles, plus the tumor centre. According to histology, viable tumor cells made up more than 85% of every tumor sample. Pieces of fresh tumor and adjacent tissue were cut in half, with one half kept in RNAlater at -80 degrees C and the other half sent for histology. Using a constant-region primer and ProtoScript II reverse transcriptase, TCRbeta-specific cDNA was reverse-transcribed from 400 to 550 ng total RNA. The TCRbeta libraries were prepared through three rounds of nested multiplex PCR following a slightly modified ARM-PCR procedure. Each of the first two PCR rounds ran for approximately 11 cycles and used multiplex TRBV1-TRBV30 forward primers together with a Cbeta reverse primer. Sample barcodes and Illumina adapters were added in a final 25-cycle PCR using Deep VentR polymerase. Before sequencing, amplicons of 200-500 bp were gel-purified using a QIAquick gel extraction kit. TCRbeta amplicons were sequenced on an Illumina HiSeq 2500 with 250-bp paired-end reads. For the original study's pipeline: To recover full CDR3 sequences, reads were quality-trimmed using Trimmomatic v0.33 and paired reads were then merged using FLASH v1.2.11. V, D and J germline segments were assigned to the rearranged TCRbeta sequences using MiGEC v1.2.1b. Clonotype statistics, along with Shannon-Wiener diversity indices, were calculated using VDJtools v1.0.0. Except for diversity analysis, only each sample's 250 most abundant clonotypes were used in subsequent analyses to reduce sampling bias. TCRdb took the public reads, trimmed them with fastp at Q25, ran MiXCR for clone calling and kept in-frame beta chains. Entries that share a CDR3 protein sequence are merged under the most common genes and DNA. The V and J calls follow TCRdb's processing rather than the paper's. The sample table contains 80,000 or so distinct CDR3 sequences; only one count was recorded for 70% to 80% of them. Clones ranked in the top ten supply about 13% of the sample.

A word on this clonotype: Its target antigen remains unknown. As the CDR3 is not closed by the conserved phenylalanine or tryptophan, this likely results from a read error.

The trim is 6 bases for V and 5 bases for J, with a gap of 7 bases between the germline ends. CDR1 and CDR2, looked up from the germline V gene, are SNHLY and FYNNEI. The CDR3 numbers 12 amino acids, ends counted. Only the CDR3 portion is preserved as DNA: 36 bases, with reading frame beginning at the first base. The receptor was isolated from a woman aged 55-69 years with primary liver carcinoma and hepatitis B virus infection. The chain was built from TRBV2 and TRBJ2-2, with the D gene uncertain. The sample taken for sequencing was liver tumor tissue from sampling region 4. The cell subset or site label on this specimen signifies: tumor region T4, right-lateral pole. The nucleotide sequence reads TGTGCCAGCAGGGAAATAACCGGGGAGCTGTTTTGT. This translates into CASREITGELFC.